This T cell receptor beta chain stems from a study of blood T cell repertoires in COVID-19. At the level of the study: Whether acute or convalescent, the COVID-19 samples came from the United States, Italy and Spain. The analysed material was cDNA or gDNA that came from T cells, B-cell-depleted T cells, or PBMCs.

The repertoire was sequenced with immunoSEQ multiplex PCR; TCRdb's copy has only in-frame clones and lacks some. Of 200,000 to 250,000 clones listed, around four fifths are singletons. V was trimmed by 3 bases and J by 0 bases, leaving 12 bases between them. From germline, CDR1 is LNHDA and CDR2 SQIVND (reference sequence). The CDR3 is made up of 16 amino acids. The chain joins TRBV19 to TRBJ1-3; D not resolved. Material: peripheral blood. This TCR came from a woman older than 75 with acute or convalescent COVID-19. CDR3 sequence (DNA): TGTGCCAGTAGTATTAAGTTGGTGAGCTCTGGAAACACCATATATTTT. Encoded protein: CASSIKLVSSGNTIYF.